This TCR beta chain is from a study of cytomegalovirus exposure and HLA in healthy donors. Overall study: An earlier analysis found roughly 100 million unique TCR beta sequences from 150 million to 200 million T cells. Early release data held some 79 million unique TCRs from HLA-typed donors.

The PCR made use of 60 Vbeta and 13 Jbeta primers. Clones were sequenced by immunoSEQ multiplex PCR, and TCRdb holds only the in-frame ones, with some missing. The sample includes some 120,000 clones, under 85% of them seen just once. Broader study findings: Later analysis indicated greater clonal expansion among HLA-associated TCR beta chains than among equally common other chains.

This clone was counted a few times. Its antigen is unknown. The CDR3 has 14 amino acids. Germline loops: CDR1 MNHEY, CDR2 SMNVEV (reference sequence). Trimming left V 4 bases short and J 0 bases short, with 10 bases between. The sample comprised PBMCs. The receptor comes from a man in his thirties or forties in good health and CMV-seronegative. The rearrangement uses TRBV27 and TRBJ2-7; a possible D gene is TRBD1 (6 bases). The CDR3 DNA is TGTGCCAGCAGTTCGGACAGATTCTCCTACGAGCAGTACTTC. Translation: CASSSDRFSYEQYF.